A single sample gave rise to the 4 T cell receptor beta chains below, sequenced in a study of T-cell memory formation after mild COVID-19. TCRdb fed the 5' RACE reads into MiXCR, producing one record per CDR3 protein. This table has 300,000 to 350,000 distinct CDR3 sequences, 10% to 15% appearing once. Material for sequencing was PBMCs or a T cell subset sorted from them (not recorded which). The receptors come from a man younger than 30 who had mild COVID-19 (a few samples of this study predate the infection). Cell type and time point are not known.

The chain has TRBV11-2 and TRBJ2-5; D assignment may be TRBD1 or TRBD2 (5 bases each). This CDR3 spans 15 amino acids. Germline loops: CDR1 SGHAT, CDR2 FQNNGV. Trimming cost V 3 bases and J 5 bases, with 16 bases left between them. DNA for the CDR3: TGTGCCAGCAGCTTCCGGGGCTTGGGGATGGAGACCCAGTACTTC. It codes for CASSFRGLGMETQYF. The full variable domain, its missing parts supplied by reference TRBV11-2 and TRBJ2-5, is EAGVAQSPRYKIIEKRQSVAFWCNPISGHATLYWYQQILGQGPKLLIQFQNNGVVDDSQLPKDRFSAERLKGVDSTLKIQPAKLEDSAVYLCASSFRGLGMETQYFGPGTRLLVL.

In this sample, this clonotype turned up a few times. The chain links TRBV7-9 to TRBJ2-3; 8 positions match TRBD1. The CDR3 extends over 17 amino acids. CDR1 SEHNR and CDR2 FQNEAQ come from the germline V gene (reference sequence). Unmatched junction bases numbered 7, after V lost 2 bases and J lost 0 bases. The CDR3 region has the DNA TGTGCCAGCAGCTTACCACGGACAGGGACTAGCACAGATACGCAGTATTTT. Translation gives CASSLPRTGTSTDTQYF.

The chain recombines TRBV27 with TRBJ1-2; 7 bases are shared with TRBD1. CDR3 length: 12 residues. V lost 5 bases to trimming and J lost 8 bases; unmatched junction nucleotides: 5. The germline gives CDR1 MNHEY, CDR2 SMNVEV (reference sequence). CDR3 DNA sequence: TGTGCCAGCAGTCCGACAGGGATCGGCTACACCTTC. It is translated as CASSPTGIGYTF.

This clonotype was detected only a few times. This chain connects TRBV6-2 or TRBV6-3 to TRBJ2-3, with D uncertain. The CDR3 is made up of 14 amino acids. The V end lost 2 bases, the J end lost 4 bases, and 10 bases lay between the germline ends. CDR1 is MNHEY, CDR2 SVGEGT, per germline. The CDR3 DNA follows: TGTGCCAGCAGTTACGTGGCGGCCGCAGATACGCAGTATTTT. Encoded protein: CASSYVAAADTQYF.